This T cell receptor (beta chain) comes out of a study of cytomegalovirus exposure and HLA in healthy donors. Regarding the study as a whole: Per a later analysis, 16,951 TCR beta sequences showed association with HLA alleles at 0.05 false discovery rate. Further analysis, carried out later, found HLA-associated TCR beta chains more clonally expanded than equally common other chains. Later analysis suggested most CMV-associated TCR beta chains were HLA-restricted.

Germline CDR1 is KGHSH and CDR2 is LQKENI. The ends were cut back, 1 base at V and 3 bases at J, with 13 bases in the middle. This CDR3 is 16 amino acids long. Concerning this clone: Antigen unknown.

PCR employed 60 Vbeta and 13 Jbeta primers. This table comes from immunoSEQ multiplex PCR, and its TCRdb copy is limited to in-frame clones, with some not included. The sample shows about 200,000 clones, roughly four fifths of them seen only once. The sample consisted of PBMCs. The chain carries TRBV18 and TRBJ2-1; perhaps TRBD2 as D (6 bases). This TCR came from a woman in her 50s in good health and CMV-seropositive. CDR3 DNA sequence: TGTGCCAGCTCACCACGGAACCGGGACTTCTACAATGAGCAGTTCTTC. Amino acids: CASSPRNRDFYNEQFF. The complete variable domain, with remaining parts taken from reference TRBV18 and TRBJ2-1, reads NAGVMQNPRHLVRRRGQEARLRCSPMKGHSHVYWYRQLPEEGLKFMVYLQKENIIDESGMPKERFSAEFPKEGPSILRIQQVVRGDSAAYFCASSPRNRDFYNEQFFGPGTRLTVL.